This T cell receptor beta chain was captured by sequencing in a study of Ad26.COV2.S vaccination and SARS-CoV-2 variants. In the study overall: This donor came from the COV1001 trial of Ad26.COV2.S. Ad26.COV2.S, an intramuscular injection, was given once or twice 56 days apart. General study results and limits: In vaccinated individuals, spike-specific CD8+ and CD4+ T cell responses reportedly displayed substantial breadth. Non-spike TCR breadth did not differ much between vaccine and placebo recipients.

CDR3 length: 11 amino acids. V lost 1 base to trimming and J lost 5 bases, with 2 bases between them. The germline V gene encodes CDR1 KGHDR and CDR2 SFDVKD. Clones were read by immunoSEQ multiplex PCR, and TCRdb kept only the in-frame ones, dropping some. This sample has about 400,000 clones, with around 87% found just once. Details on this clone: The antigen is undetermined.

Regarding treatment: roughly 19 received Ad26.COV2.S at low or high dose, single or two shots; 5 received placebo; per-sample allocation not given. Day 63 after the first vaccine or placebo injection was the time point for sampling. The rearrangement links TRBV24-1 to TRBJ2-7; D unclear. Sequences were derived from peripheral blood, sampled in a trial of Ad26.COV2.S vaccine versus placebo. This TCR came from a person aged 18-65 years who received the Ad26.COV2.S COVID-19 vaccine or a placebo. The CDR3 region has the DNA TGTGCCACCAGTGATTTAAACGAGCAGTACTTC. This codes for CATSDLNEQYF.